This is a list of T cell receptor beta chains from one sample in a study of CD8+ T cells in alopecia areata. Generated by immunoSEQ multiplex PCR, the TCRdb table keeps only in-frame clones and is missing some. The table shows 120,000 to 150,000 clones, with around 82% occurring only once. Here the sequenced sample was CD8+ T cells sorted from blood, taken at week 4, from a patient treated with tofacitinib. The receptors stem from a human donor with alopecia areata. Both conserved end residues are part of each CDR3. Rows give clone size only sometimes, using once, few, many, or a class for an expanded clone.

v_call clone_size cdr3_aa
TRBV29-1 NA CSVSLQGVYGYTF
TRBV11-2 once CASSDLDGQGSQYF
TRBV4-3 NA CASSPSGGNYNEQFF
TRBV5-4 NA CASSLAGKQVNTEAFF
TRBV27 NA CASSLLTLTGRGPEAFF
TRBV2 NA CASSWDRRGSGELFF
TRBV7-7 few CASSQGASGELFF
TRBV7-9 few CASSRTAEAFF
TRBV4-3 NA CASSQGVGSGGPYQETQYF
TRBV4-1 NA CASSQDRVTQYF
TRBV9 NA CASSVTTSGVTDTQYF
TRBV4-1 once CASSQGEVLLTF
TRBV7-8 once CASSLRRGGGSLNEQFF
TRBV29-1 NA CSARVGGPDTEAFF
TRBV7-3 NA CASSSLSGGAYEQYF
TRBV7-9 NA CASSLVGGQETQYF
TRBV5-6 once CASSFPGGYEQYF
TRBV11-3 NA CASSNRDVRTDTQYF
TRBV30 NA CAWRAYNELFF
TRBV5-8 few CASSLQSSYEQYF
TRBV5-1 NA CASSSGTLYTDTQYF
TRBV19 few CASSIAGAYNEQFF
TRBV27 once CASSLFQYYEQYF
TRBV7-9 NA CASSLGSYEQYF
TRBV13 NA CASSFTAGETQYF
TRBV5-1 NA CASSSLRGPANYGYTF
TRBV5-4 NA CASSLAWDRGSGANVLTF
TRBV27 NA CASSPGGGSTEAFF
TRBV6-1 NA CASSGLAGYAYEQYF
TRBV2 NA CASSERDHTDTQYF
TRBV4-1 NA CASSQDRSTPYNEQFF
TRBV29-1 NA CSVVGLVGDEQFF
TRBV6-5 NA CASSYSLGRRNTEAFF
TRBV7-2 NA CASSSRDRASGANVLTF
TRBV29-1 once CSSLRGLEAFF
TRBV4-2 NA CASSQGNTGELFF
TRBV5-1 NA CASSYYHEQYF
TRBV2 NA CASQSRLAGDNTGELFF
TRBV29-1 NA CSVHRDYEQYF
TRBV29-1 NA CSVEDLLTYEQYF
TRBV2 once CASRLTDTQYF
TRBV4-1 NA CASSQERGSGGPGNEQFF
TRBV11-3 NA CASSLVPGGGETQYF
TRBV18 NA CASSQGQGRNNEQFF
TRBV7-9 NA CASSWGWDGLREQYF
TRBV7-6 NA CASSMLRGLAEYF
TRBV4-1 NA CASSQLGDTNTGELFF
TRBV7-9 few CASSSTGGYTF
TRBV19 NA CASTGGGAYNEQFF
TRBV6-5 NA CASSYSAGKNQPQHF
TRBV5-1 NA CASSLALNTDTQYF
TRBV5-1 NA CASSLGQGKSPLHF
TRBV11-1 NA CASSLGQSSGNTIYF
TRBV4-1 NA CASSQGQGMYEQYF
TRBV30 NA CAWSVEEGQGVYKWTGELFF
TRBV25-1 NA CASRDPDSYEQYF
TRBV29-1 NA CSVEGSTDTQYF